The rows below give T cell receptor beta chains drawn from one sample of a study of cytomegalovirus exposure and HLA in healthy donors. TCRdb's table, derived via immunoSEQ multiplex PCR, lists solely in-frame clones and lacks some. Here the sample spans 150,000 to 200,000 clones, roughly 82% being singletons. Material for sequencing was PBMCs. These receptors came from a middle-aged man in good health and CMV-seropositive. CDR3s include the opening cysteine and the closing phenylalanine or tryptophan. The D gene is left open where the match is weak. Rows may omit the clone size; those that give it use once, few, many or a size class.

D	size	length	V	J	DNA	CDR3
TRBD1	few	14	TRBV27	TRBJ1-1	TGTGCCAGCAGTTCCGACAGGGGGCGCAGGGAAGCTTTCTTT	CASSSDRGRREAFF
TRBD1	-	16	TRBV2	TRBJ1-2	TGTGCCAGCAGGGCACAGGGGGCCCACATTAACTATGGCTACACCTTC	CASRAQGAHINYGYTF
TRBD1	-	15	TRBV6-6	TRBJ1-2	TGTGCCAGCAGTTTTCCCGGGACAGGGAACTATGGCTACACCTTC	CASSFPGTGNYGYTF
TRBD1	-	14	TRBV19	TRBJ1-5	TGTGCCAGTAGTCTACGGACAGGGAATCAGCCCCAGCATTTT	CASSLRTGNQPQHF
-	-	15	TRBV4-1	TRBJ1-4	TGCGCCAGCAGCCTGGGAGGGGGGCGGCCTGAAAAACTGTTTTTT	CASSLGGGRPEKLFF
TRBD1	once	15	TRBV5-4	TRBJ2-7	TGTGCCAGCAGCCCCGACGGGACAGGGAGGTACGAGCAGTACTTC	CASSPDGTGRYEQYF
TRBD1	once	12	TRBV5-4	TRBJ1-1	TGTGCCACCTCCCGGGACAGAGTTGAAGCTTTCTTT	CATSRDRVEAFF
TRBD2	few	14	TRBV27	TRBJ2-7	TGTGCCAGCCGAAGCGGGGGGTCGTCCTACGAGCAGTACTTC	CASRSGGSSYEQYF
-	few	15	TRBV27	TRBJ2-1	TGTGCCAGCAGTTTAAACAGGAGGGTTTACAATGAGCAGTTCTTC	CASSLNRRVYNEQFF
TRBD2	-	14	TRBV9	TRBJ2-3	TGTGCCAGCAGCGTTCAGACGGGGGGAGGTACGCAGTATTTT	CASSVQTGGGTQYF
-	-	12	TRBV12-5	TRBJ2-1	TGTGCTAGTGGTTTCTTCCTTAATGAGCAGTTCTTC	CASGFFLNEQFF
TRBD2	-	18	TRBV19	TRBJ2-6	TGTGCCAGTAGTATCGGACTAGCGGGATTCTCTGGGGCCAACGTCCTGACTTTC	CASSIGLAGFSGANVLTF
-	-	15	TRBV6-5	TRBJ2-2	TGTGCCAGCAGTTACTCCCAGGGAAGAACCGGGGAGCTGTTTTTT	CASSYSQGRTGELFF
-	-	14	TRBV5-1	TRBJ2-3	TGCGCCAGCAGCTTGGCCACAGTCACAGATACGCAGTATTTT	CASSLATVTDTQYF
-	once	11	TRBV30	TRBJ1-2	TGTGCCTCCTTGGTCCAGGGTGGCTACACCTTC	CASLVQGGYTF
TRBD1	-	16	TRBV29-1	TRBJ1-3	TGCAGCGTTGCCCGGACAGGGTCGGGCTCTGGAAACACCATATATTTT	CSVARTGSGSGNTIYF
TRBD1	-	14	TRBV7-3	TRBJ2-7	TGTGCCAGCAGCTTAAACAGGGGGAACTACGAGCAGTACTTC	CASSLNRGNYEQYF
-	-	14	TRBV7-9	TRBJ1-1	TGTGCCAGCAGCTTAATTGACAGGAACACTGAAGCTTTCTTT	CASSLIDRNTEAFF
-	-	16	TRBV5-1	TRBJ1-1	TGCGCCAGCAGCTTGGCCGGGGGGGCGGGTGGCACTGAAGCTTTCTTT	CASSLAGGAGGTEAFF
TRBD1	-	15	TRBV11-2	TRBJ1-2	TGTGCCAGCAGCTACGGGACAGGGAATGCCTATGGCTACACCTTC	CASSYGTGNAYGYTF
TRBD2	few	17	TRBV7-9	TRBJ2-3	TGTGCCAGCAGCGGTGACAAGGTAGCGGGGGTGGCAGATACGCAGTATTTT	CASSGDKVAGVADTQYF
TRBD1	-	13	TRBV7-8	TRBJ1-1	TGTGCCAGCAGCCCAGGGACAGGGGTTGGAGCTTTCTTT	CASSPGTGVGAFF
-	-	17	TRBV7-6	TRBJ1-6	TGTGCCAGCAGCTTAGAGGCCAGGGGTTTATATGATTCACCCCTCCACTTT	CASSLEARGLYDSPLHF
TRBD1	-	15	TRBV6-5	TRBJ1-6	TGTGCCAGCAGCCATACGGGACAGAATAATTCACCCCTCCACTTT	CASSHTGQNNSPLHF
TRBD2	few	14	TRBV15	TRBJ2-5	TGTGCCACCAGCAGTCTAGCGGGGCAAGAGACCCAGTACTTC	CATSSLAGQETQYF
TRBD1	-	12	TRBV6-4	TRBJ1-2	TGTGCCAGCAGGACAGGGATCTATGGCTACACCTTC	CASRTGIYGYTF
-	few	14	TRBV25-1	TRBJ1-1	TGTGCGGTCGGATTGTCCAGGGTTGTGACTGAAGCTTTCTTT	CAVGLSRVVTEAFF
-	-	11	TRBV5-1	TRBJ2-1	TGCGCCAGCAGCTTGACAAATGAGCAGTTCTTC	CASSLTNEQFF
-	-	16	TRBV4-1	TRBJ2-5	TGCGCCAGCAGCCAATCGGAGGGATCGCTGCGGGAGACCCAGTACTTC	CASSQSEGSLRETQYF
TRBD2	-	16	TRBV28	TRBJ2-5	TGTGCCAGCAGGCTACCGGGACTAGCGGTCCAAGAGACCCAGTACTTC	CASRLPGLAVQETQYF
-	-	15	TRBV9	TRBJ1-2	TGTGCCAGCAGCGCCGCCCAAGACAGAGCTTTGAGCTACACCTTC	CASSAAQDRALSYTF
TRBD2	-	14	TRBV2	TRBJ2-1	TGTGCCAGCCTCTGGACTAGCGCCTACAATGAGCAGTTCTTC	CASLWTSAYNEQFF
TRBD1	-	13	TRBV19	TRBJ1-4	TGTGCCAGTAGTATTAAGGACAGGCGGAAACTGTTTTTT	CASSIKDRRKLFF
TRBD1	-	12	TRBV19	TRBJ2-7	TGTGCCAGCCGACAGGGCTCCCTCGAGCAGTACTTC	CASRQGSLEQYF
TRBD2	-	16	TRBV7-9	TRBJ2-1	TGTGCCAGCAGCCCCCCTGCGGGAGCGTACTACAATGAGCAGTTCTTC	CASSPPAGAYYNEQFF
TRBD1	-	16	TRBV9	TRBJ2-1	TGTGCCAGCAGCGTAGCTCAAGGGGGCGCCTACAATGAGCAGTTCTTC	CASSVAQGGAYNEQFF
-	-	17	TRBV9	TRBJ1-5	TGTGCCAGCAGCGTAGAGGGAGGGCAATTTACCAATCAGCCCCAGCATTTT	CASSVEGGQFTNQPQHF
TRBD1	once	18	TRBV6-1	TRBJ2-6	TGTGCCAGCAGTGATAGGCGGACAGGGTGGACTGGGGCCAACGTCCTGACTTTC	CASSDRRTGWTGANVLTF
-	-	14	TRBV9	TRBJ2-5	TGTGCCAGCAACCTCGGGACTTCCCAAGAGACCCAGTACTTC	CASNLGTSQETQYF
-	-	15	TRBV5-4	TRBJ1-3	TGTGCCAGCAGCTTGGCCCCAGGGTTTGGAAACACCATATATTTT	CASSLAPGFGNTIYF
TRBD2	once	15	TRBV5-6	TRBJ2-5	TGTGCCAGCAGCTTGGGGCTAGCGGGATCTGAGACCCAGTACTTC	CASSLGLAGSETQYF
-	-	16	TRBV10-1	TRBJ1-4	TGCGCCAGCAGCTCAGGGAAAGGGTTTCGGAATGAAAAACTGTTTTTT	CASSSGKGFRNEKLFF
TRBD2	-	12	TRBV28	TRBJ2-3	TGTGCCAGCAGTGGGGGGGTAGATACGCAGTATTTT	CASSGGVDTQYF
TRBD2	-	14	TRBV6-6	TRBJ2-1	TGTGCCAGCAGCCTTGGCGGGAGCTACAATGAGCAGTTCTTC	CASSLGGSYNEQFF
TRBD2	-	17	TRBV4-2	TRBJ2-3	TGTGCCAGCAGCCCCGTGTCGGCGGGAGGAAGCACAGATACGCAGTATTTT	CASSPVSAGGSTDTQYF
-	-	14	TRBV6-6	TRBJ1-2	TGTGCCAGCAGTTTCGGGATAATGGAATATGGCTACACCTTC	CASSFGIMEYGYTF
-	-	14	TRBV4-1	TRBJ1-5	TGCGCCAGCAGCCACGGGTTAAGCAATCAGCCCCAGCATTTT	CASSHGLSNQPQHF
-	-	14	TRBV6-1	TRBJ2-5	TGTGCCAGCAGTTTTGGAGGGGGCGGGGAGACCCAGTACTTC	CASSFGGGGETQYF
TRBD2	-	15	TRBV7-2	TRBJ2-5	TGTGCCAGCAGCCCAACTAGCGGGGGGGCTGAGACCCAGTACTTC	CASSPTSGGAETQYF
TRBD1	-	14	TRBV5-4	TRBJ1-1	TGTGCCAGCAGCACAGGGGTGGGCGATGCTGAAGCTTTCTTT	CASSTGVGDAEAFF
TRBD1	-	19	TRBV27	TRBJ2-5	TGTGCCAGCAGTTCATTTACCGGGACAGGGACTCTGAGAGGGGAGACCCAGTACTTC	CASSSFTGTGTLRGETQYF
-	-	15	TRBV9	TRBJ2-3	TGTGCCAGCAGATCTGATCGAGGGCCATCAGATACGCAGTATTTT	CASRSDRGPSDTQYF
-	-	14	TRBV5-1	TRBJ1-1	TGCGCCAGCAGCTTGGCCTTTTCCGGGACTGAAGCTTTCTTT	CASSLAFSGTEAFF
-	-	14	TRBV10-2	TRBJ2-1	TGCGCCAGCACCCCGGGAGTGTCGTACAATGAGCAGTTCTTC	CASTPGVSYNEQFF
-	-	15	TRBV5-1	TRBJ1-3	TGCGCCAGCAGCTTGAGCCCGAGCGGAGGAAACACCATATATTTT	CASSLSPSGGNTIYF